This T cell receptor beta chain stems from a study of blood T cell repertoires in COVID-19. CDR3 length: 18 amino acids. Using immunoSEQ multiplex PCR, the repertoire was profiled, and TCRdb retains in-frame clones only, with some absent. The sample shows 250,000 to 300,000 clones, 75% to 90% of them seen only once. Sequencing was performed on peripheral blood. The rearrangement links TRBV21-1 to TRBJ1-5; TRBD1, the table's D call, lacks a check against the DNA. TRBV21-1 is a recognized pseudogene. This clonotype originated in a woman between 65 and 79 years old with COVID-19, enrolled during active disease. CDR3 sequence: CASSKDKLLGQVNQPQHF. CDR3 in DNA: TGTGCCAGCAGCAAAGACAAGCTCCTCGGACAGGTCAATCAGCCCCAGCATTTT.